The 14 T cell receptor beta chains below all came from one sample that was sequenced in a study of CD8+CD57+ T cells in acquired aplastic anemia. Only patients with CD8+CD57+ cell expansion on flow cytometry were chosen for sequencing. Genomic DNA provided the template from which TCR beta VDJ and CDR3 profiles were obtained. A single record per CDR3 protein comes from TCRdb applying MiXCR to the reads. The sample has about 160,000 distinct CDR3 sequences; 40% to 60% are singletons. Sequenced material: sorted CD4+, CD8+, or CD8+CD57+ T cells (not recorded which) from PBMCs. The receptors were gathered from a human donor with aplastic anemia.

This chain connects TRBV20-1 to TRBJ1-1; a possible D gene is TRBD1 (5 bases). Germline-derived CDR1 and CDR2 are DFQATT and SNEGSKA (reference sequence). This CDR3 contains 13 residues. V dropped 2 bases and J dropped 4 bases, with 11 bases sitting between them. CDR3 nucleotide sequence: TGCAGTGCTAGATCAGCAGGGCTCACTGAAGCTTTCTTT. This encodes CSARSAGLTEAFF.

The CDR3 spells CSVKTVSSLHF. CDR3 sequence (DNA): TGCAGCGTTAAAACAGTATCTTCCCTCCACTTT. The chain carries TRBV29-1 and TRBJ1-6; no clear D gene. The germline V gene has CDR1 SQVTM and CDR2 ANQGSEA. This CDR3 contains 11 residues. Deletions cut 5 bases from V and 14 bases from J, with 13 bases between. The entire variable domain, with the rest obtained from reference TRBV29-1 and TRBJ1-6, is as follows: SAVISQKPSRDICQRGTSLTIQCQVDSQVTMMFWYRQQPGQSLTLIATANQGSEATYESGFVIDKFPISRPNLTFSTLTVSNMSPEDSSIYLCSVKTVSSLHFGNGTRLTVT.

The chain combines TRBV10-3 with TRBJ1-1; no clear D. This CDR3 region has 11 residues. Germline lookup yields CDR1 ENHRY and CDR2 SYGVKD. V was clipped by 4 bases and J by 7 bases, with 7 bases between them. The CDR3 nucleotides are TGTGCCATCAGTGTGGGGAGTGAAGCTTTCTTT. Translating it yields CAISVGSEAFF.

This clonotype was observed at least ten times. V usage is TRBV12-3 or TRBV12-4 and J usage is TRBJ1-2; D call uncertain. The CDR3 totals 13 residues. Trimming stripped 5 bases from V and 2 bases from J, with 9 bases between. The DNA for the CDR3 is TGTGCCAGCAGTGTGACGGAAAACTATGGCTACACCTTC. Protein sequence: CASSVTENYGYTF.

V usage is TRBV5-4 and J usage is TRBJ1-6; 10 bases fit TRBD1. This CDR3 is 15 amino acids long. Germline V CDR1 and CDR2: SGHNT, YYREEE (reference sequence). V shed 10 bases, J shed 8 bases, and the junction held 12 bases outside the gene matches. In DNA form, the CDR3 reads TGTGCCGGGAGCCGTGAGGGACAGGGGTATTCACCCCTCCACTTT. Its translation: CAGSREGQGYSPLHF. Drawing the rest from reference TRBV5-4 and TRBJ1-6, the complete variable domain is ETGVTQSPTHLIKTRGQQVTLRCSSQSGHNTVSWYQQALGQGPQFIFQYYREEENGRGNFPPRFSGLQFPNYSSELNVNALELDDSALYLCAGSREGQGYSPLHFGNGTRLTVT.

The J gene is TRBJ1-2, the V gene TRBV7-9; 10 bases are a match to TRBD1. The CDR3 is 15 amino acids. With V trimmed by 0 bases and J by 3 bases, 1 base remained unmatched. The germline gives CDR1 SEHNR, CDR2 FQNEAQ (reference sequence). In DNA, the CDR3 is TGTGCCAGCAGCTTAGCGGGACAGGGGTACTATGGCTACACCTTC. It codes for CASSLAGQGYYGYTF.

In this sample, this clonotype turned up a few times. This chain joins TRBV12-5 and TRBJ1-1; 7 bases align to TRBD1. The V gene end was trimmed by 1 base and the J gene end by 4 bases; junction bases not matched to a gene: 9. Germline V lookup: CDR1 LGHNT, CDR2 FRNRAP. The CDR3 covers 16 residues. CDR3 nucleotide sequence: TGTGCTAGTGGTTTGGGAGGGGGCGTGGTATCCACTGAAGCTTTCTTT. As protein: CASGLGGGVVSTEAFF.

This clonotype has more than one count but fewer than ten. CDR3 amino acids: CASSAQGGETQYF. CDR3 nucleotides: TGTGCCAGTAGTGCACAGGGGGGAGAGACCCAGTACTTC. This chain links TRBV19 with TRBJ2-5; the match to TRBD1 covers 8 bases. Unmatched junction bases numbered 3, after V lost 5 bases and J lost 4 bases. This CDR3 has 13 residues. Germline loops: CDR1 LNHDA, CDR2 SQIVND (reference sequence).

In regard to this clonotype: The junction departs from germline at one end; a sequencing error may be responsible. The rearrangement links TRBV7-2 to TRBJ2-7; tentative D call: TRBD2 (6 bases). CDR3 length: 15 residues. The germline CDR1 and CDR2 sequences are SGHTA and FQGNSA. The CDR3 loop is CASSLVGRRSYGQYF. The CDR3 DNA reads TGTGCCAGCAGCTTAGTGGGGAGGCGCTCCTACGGGCAGTACTTC.

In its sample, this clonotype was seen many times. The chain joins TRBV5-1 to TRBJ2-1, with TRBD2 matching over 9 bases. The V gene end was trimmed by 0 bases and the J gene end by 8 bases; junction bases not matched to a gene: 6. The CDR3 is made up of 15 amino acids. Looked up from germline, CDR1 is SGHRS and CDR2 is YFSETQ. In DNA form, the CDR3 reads TGCGCCAGCAGCTTGGATCTAGCGGGATGGTATGAGCAGTTCTTC. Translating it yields CASSLDLAGWYEQFF. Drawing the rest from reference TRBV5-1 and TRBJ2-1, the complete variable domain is KAGVTQTPRYLIKTRGQQVTLSCSPISGHRSVSWYQQTPGQGLQFLFEYFSETQRNKGNFPGRFSGRQFSNSRSEMNVSTLELGDSALYLCASSLDLAGWYEQFFGPGTRLTVL.

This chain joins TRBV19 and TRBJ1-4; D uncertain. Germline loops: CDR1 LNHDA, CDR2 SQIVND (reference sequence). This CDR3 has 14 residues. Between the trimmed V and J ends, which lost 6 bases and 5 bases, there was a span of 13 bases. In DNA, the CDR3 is TGTGCCAGTAGGAAAACAGAACACAATGAAAAACTGTTTTTT. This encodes CASRKTEHNEKLFF.

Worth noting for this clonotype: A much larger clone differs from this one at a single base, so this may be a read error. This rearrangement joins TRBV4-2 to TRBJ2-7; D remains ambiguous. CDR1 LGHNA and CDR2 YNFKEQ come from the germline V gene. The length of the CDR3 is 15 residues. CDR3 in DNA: TGTGCCAGCGGCCAAGCCCCTTGGGATACCTACGAGCAGTACTTC. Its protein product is CASGQAPWDTYEQYF.

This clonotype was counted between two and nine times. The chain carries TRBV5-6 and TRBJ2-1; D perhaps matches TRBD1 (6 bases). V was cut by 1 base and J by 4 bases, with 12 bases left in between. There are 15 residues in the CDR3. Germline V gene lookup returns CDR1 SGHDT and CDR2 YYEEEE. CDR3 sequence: CASSLSGTYYNEQFF. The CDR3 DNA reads TGTGCCAGCAGCTTGTCAGGGACATATTACAATGAGCAGTTCTTC.

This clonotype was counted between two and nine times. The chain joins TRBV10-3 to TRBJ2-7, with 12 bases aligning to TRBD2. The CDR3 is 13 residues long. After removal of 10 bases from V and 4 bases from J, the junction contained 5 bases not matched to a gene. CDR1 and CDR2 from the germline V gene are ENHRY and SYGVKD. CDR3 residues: CATATSGSYEQYF. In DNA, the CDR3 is TGTGCCACCGCGACTAGCGGGAGTTACGAGCAGTACTTC.